This TCR beta chain was sequenced for a study of neurological immune-mediated disorders. Regarding the study as a whole: Across subjects, no CDR3 amino acid sequence appeared in expanded clones of more than one subject, a finding that suggested private repertoires in all groups.

This clonotype was seen many times. Its antigen is not identified. TCRdb re-analysed the 5' RACE reads in MiXCR, keeping a single row per CDR3 protein. Among fewer than 20,000 distinct CDR3 sequences listed, approximately 9.1% were seen once. V was cut by 4 bases and J by 0 bases, with 14 bases left in between. Germline V gives CDR1 SGDLS, CDR2 YYNGEE. The CDR3 loop spans 17 amino acids. The J gene is TRBJ2-6, the V gene TRBV9; D assignment may be TRBD1 or TRBD2 (5 bases each). The sequenced sample was CD8+ T cells from blood. This clonotype was sampled from a man aged 50 or older in good health. CDR3 sequence (DNA): TGTGCCAGCAGCCTAACCGGGACCAGCTCTGGGGCCAACGTCCTGACTTTC. Its translation: CASSLTGTSSGANVLTF.